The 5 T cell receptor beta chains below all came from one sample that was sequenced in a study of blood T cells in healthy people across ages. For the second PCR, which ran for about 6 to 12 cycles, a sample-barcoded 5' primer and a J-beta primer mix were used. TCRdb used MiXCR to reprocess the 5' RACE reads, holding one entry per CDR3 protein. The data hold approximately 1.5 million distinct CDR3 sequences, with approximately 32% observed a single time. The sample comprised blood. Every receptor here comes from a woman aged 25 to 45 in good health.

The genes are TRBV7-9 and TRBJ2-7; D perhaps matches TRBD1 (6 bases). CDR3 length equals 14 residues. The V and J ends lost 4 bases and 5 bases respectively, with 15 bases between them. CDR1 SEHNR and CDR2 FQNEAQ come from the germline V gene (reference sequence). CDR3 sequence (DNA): TGTGCCAGCAGCTCGCCACAGGGTCCCGACGAGCAGTACTTC. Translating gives CASSSPQGPDEQYF.

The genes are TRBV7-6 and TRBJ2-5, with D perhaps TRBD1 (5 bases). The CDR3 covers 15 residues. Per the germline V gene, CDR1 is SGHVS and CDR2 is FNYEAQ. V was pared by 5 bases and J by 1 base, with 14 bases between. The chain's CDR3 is CASSVTQAPQETQYF. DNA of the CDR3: TGTGCCAGCAGCGTTACACAGGCCCCCCAAGAGACCCAGTACTTC. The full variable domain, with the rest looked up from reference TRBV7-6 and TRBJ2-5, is GAGVSQSPRYKVTKRGQDVALRCDPISGHVSLYWYRQALGQGPEFLTYFNYEAQQDKSGLPNDRFSAERPEGSISTLTIQRTEQRDSAMYRCASSVTQAPQETQYFGPGTRLLVL.

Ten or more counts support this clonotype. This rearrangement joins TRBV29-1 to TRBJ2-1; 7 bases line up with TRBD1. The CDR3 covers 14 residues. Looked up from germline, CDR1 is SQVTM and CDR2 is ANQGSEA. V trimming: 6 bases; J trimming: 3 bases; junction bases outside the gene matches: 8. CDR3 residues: CSVRPGQIYNEQFF. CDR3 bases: TGCAGCGTCCGACCGGGACAGATCTACAATGAGCAGTTCTTC.

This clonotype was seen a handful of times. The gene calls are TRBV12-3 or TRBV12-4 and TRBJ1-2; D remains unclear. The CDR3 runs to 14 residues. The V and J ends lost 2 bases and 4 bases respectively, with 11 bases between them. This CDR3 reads CASSLRRSVYGYTF. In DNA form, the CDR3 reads TGTGCCAGCAGTTTACGGCGCAGCGTCTATGGCTACACCTTC.

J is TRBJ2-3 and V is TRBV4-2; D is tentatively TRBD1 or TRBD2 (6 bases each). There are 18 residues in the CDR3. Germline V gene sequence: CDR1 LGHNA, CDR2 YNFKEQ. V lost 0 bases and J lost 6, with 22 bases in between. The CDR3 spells CASSQDQEGDMAGDTQYF. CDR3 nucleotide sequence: TGTGCCAGCAGCCAAGATCAGGAGGGGGACATGGCTGGCGATACGCAGTATTTT.